Below, 10 T cell receptor beta chains from the same sample are listed, as sequenced in a study of T cells in Graves' hyperthyroidism and ophthalmopathy. Authors of the study amplified TCR beta CDR3 regions from RNA transcripts. HTBI primers were the set used in a first-round RT-PCR of the TCR CDR3. Using its own MiXCR run on the multiplex PCR reads, TCRdb lists one record per CDR3 protein. The table has 350,000 to 400,000 distinct CDR3 sequences, 14% to 15% seen once. The sample consisted of blood. The receptor set was obtained from a woman in her twenties or thirties with Graves' hyperthyroidism.

This clonotype was detected a few times. The chain employs TRBV20-1 and TRBJ1-6, with TRBD1 matching over 9 bases. V shed 3 bases, J shed 9 bases, and the junction held 6 bases outside the gene matches. CDR1 is DFQATT and CDR2 is SNEGSKA in the germline V gene (reference sequence). This CDR3 has 14 residues. The CDR3 here is CSASPGQGGSPLHF. The CDR3 nucleotides are TGCAGTGCTAGTCCGGGACAGGGCGGTTCACCCCTCCACTTT.

This clonotype was observed a few times. The chain links TRBV7-3 to TRBJ2-2; TRBD2 matches at 7 bases. Germline assignment: CDR1 SGHTA and CDR2 FQGTGA. V trimming: 3 bases; J trimming: 4 bases; junction bases outside the gene matches: 2. The CDR3 contains 14 residues. The CDR3 region has the DNA TGTGCCAGCAGCTTGACTAGCTCCACCGGGGAGCTGTTTTTT. Translated, it gives CASSLTSSTGELFF.

In this sample, this clonotype turned up once. The chain couples TRBV27 to TRBJ1-1; a possible D gene is TRBD1 (5 bases). Between the trimmed V and J ends, which lost 4 bases and 1 base, there was a span of 13 bases. Germline V gene sequence: CDR1 MNHEY, CDR2 SMNVEV (reference sequence). The CDR3 has 15 residues. CDR3 nucleotide sequence: TGTGCCAGCAGTTGGGGCTGGGATCAGAACACTGAAGCTTTCTTT. Translated, it gives CASSWGWDQNTEAFF.

The chain carries TRBV20-1 and TRBJ1-3; no clear D. This CDR3 region has 14 residues. The V and J ends lost 2 bases and 2 bases respectively, with 10 bases between them. In germline, CDR1 is DFQATT, CDR2 SNEGSKA (reference sequence). The CDR3 region is CSARLQSAGNTIYF. CDR3 in DNA: TGCAGTGCTAGATTACAGTCTGCTGGAAACACCATATATTTT.

This clonotype came up a few times. This sequence joins TRBV6-1 and TRBJ1-1, with D hard to call. The CDR3 runs 13 residues. Germline lookup yields CDR1 MNHNS and CDR2 SASEGT. The V end lost 8 bases, the J end lost 2 bases, and 12 bases lay between the germline ends. The CDR3 DNA reads as TGTGCCAGCGCCCCCGGGCATAACACTGAAGCTTTCTTT. Protein: CASAPGHNTEAFF.

The chain joins TRBV19 to TRBJ2-7; TRBD2 aligns across 10 bases. V shed 3 bases, J shed 4 bases, and the junction held 3 bases outside the gene matches. Germline V lookup: CDR1 LNHDA, CDR2 SQIVND (reference sequence). CDR3 length: 14 amino acids. The CDR3 loop reads CASSIGLAAYEQYF. CDR3 DNA: TGTGCCAGTAGTATTGGACTAGCGGCGTACGAGCAGTACTTC. Variable domain in full (rest from reference TRBV19 and TRBJ2-7): DGGITQSPKYLFRKEGQNVTLSCEQNLNHDAMYWYRQDPGQGLRLIYYSQIVNDFQKGDIAEGYSVSREKKESFPLTVTSAQKNPTAFYLCASSIGLAAYEQYFGPGTRLTVT.

This clonotype was seen a few times. The chain couples TRBV29-1 to TRBJ2-3; D is uncertain. The CDR3 is made up of 13 amino acids. Per the germline V gene, CDR1 is SQVTM and CDR2 is ANQGSEA. Trimming removed 0 bases from V and 5 bases from J, with 9 bases in between. The CDR3 DNA reads as TGCAGCGTTGAAGACTCTAGTCGAGATACGCAGTATTTT. Its translation is CSVEDSSRDTQYF.

CDR3 protein: CASSESGYEQYF. The DNA for the CDR3 is TGTGCCAGCAGTGAATCAGGGTACGAGCAGTACTTC. The chain employs TRBV25-1 and TRBJ2-7; D possibly corresponds to TRBD1 (5 bases). CDR1 and CDR2 from the germline V gene are MGHDK and SYGVNS. The germline V and J ends were trimmed by 1 base and 4 bases, with 5 bases remaining between them. The CDR3 is made up of 12 amino acids.

The chain links TRBV4-1 to TRBJ1-1, with D possibly being TRBD1 (6 bases). The CDR3 contains 15 residues. With 0 bases removed from V and 1 base from J, the gap between germline ends came to 9 bases. The germline gives CDR1 MGHRA, CDR2 YSYEKL. For the CDR3, the DNA is TGCGCCAGCAGCCAAGAGAACAGGGAGAACACTGAAGCTTTCTTT. As protein: CASSQENRENTEAFF.

At least ten counts were recorded for this clonotype. The chain carries TRBV12-3 or TRBV12-4 and TRBJ2-5, with 16 positions matching TRBD2. The CDR3 runs to 19 residues. V shed 1 base, J shed 5 bases, and the junction held 10 bases outside the gene matches. CDR3 sequence (DNA): TGTGCCAGCAGTTTAGGGGGACTAGCGGGAGGGCCTGCGGTCGAGACCCAGTACTTC. This sequence encodes CASSLGGLAGGPAVETQYF.